This T cell receptor (beta chain) was captured by sequencing in a study of cytomegalovirus exposure and HLA in healthy donors. This CDR3 is 16 amino acids long. Germline-derived CDR1 and CDR2 are KGHSH and LQKENI. V dropped 2 bases and J dropped 5; count of bases not matched to a gene: 7. Points on this clone: What it binds is not known.

Study-wide results and limits: It was 160 or so TCR beta chains that were listed as cytomegalovirus-associated. CMV antigen specificity was confirmed in vitro for a few CMV-associated chains.

TCRdb keeps only in-frame clones here, not all; method: immunoSEQ multiplex PCR. The sample records approximately 150,000 clones, 91% being singletons. Sequencing was carried out using PBMCs. This clonotype was obtained from a man younger than 30 in good health and CMV-seronegative. This chain uses TRBV18 with TRBJ2-2; 8 positions agree with TRBD2. The CDR3 nucleotides are TGTGCCAGCTCACCAAGGGGACTAGTCAGTACCGGGGAGCTGTTTTTT. Its translation: CASSPRGLVSTGELFF.